This entry describes one T cell receptor (beta chain). Which antigen it targets is not known. No base-level quality is on record; no much larger clone is a single base apart. The source of the sample is a study of shared clonotypes between healthy human individuals (dated by TCRdb to 2019 to 2021). Regarding the complete study: Two women and a few men aged 18 to 49 years were included in the cohort. For each donor, three plates each were used for CD4 naive and CD4 memory, two plates were used for CD8 naive, and one plate was used for CD8 memory. Blood TCR repertoires of about 5 healthy adults were deeply sequenced to estimate repertoire size and the extent of clonotype sharing between individuals. Different laboratories and diverse techniques were used to prepare libraries and sequence TCR repertoires, to increase sequencing depth and limit assay-specific biases. Between about 0.8 and 9 billion PBMCs per donor were obtained by leukapheresis. Overall results and qualifications from the work: Higher generation probabilities were observed for clonotypes shared by all four sorted-subset donors than for non-shared clonotypes. Sampling was limited to blood, and TCR repertoires in tissue likely differ from TCR repertoires in blood. Incomplete sequencing was indicated by rarefaction of sorted-subset datasets, despite the large sequencing depth. Larger estimated clonotype richness was generally found for naive subsets than for memory subsets. When several donors were compared, the shared fraction of clonotypes was around 5% for naive CD4, roughly 3.3% for naive CD8, 2% to 2.5% for memory CD4, and under 0.5% for memory CD8. Pairwise subsampling led to the expectation that sequencing depth would affect the degree of clonotype sharing among donors. The genetic and exposure-history diversity represented was limited by the small number of donors.

The donors were healthy, HIV-negative adults with no recently reported acute infections or vaccinations. Every donor was a Caucasian adult residing in Nashville, Tennessee, USA. Magnetic negative selection was used to enrich CD4+ T cells, after which naive cells were positively selected on CD45RA and the negative fraction became the memory subset. Blood was obtained by leukapheresis, after which PBMCs were separated by Ficoll-Histopaque density gradient centrifugation and cryopreserved in liquid nitrogen vapor phase. Purity and quantity of every magnetically sorted T cell population were checked by analytical flow cytometry. From each sorted fraction, genomic DNA was isolated and quantified by UV absorbance on a Nanodrop 2000c. Using the deep immunoSEQ assay, TCR CDR3 regions were amplified from genomic DNA by multiplex PCR. Genomic DNA extracted from each cell subset was distributed evenly over all wells of several immunoSEQ 96-well plates, and each plate served as one replicate. For sorted subsets, roughly 200 ng genomic DNA, equal to tens of thousands of T cell genomes, was loaded into each replicate PCR. Purified libraries were measured with a Qubit 3.0 fluorometer, size-checked on a Bioanalyzer 2100, and measured again with the KAPA Library Quantification kit. A separate single-read 150-cycle Illumina NextSeq 550 flow cell was used to sequence each immunoSEQ 96-well plate. The paper's processing steps were these. The immunoSEQ output contained only junctional sequences without quality scores, so filtering could not match that applied to full-length reads. Sequences were annotated with PyIR, a Python wrapper for IgBLAST v1.9, using IMGT germline references to assign V/J genes and CDR3. Reads were filtered out if the reads had weak V/J assignments (E-value above 1e-6), no CDR3, stop codons, out-of-frame junctions, or ambiguous translated residues. V3J clonotypes were defined by identical inferred V gene, J gene, and CDR3 amino acid sequence. The percentage overlap between two repertoires was calculated by dividing the number of shared unique clonotypes by the size of the smaller repertoire. RTK rarefaction, the Chao1 estimator, and Recon v2.1 estimates of unobserved clonotypes were used to assess repertoire richness. For all TCRbeta clonotypes obtained by the gDNA method from a handful of donors, generation probabilities were computed with OLGA. Imported from immuneACCESS, the table was reduced by TCRdb to in-frame sequences with V and J called. These copies leave out some clones; in studies compared against another copy, an unresolved V gene accounts for under half, and the cause of the remainder is not known. From that table come the V and J calls and clone size; the DNA was used to work out D and trimming. The sample yields about 680,000 clones; less than 80% were counted once. Under 2% of the sample comes from the top ten.

The CDR3 covers 14 residues, taking in both the cysteine and the phenylalanine. The kept DNA is CDR3 alone, 42 bases in frame from the first base. V is clipped by 6 bases and J by 2 bases, and the sequence between their germline boundaries is 13 bases long. CDR1 MNHEY and CDR2 SMNVEV are derived from the germline V gene (reference sequence). The origin of this receptor is a woman aged 25-40 years in good health. The rearrangement joined TRBV27 to TRBJ1-2; the D gene identity is not certain. Material for sequencing was memory CD4+ T cells sorted from blood. What the cell subset or site label conveys for this sample: CD45RA-negative fraction. The bases read TGTGCCAGCAGACGACTGACGATCAACTATGGCTACACCTTC. Its protein product is CASRRLTINYGYTF.